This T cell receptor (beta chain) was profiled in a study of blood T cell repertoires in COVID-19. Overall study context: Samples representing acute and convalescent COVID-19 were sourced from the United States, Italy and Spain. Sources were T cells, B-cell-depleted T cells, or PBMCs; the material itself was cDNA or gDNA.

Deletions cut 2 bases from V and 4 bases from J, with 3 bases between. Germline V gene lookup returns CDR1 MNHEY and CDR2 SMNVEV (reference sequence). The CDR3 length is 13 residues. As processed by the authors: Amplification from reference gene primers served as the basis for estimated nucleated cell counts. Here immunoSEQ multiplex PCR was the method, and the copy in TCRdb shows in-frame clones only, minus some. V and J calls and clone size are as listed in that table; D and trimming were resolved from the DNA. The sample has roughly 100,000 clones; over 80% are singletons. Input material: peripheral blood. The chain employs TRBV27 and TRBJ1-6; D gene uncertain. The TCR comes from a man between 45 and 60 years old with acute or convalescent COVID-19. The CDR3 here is CASSLLYNSPLHF. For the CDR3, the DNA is TGTGCCAGCAGTTTACTTTATAATTCACCCCTCCACTTT.